One and the same sample provided the 4 T cell receptor beta chains below, sequenced in a study of OX40 agonist ivuxolimab in advanced cancers. Generated by immunoSEQ multiplex PCR, the TCRdb table keeps only in-frame clones and is missing some. The top ten clones hold around 13% of a sample with tens of thousands of clones, approximately 84% of them seen once. Sequencing used CD4+ or CD8+ T cells sorted from blood, obtained in a trial of the OX40 agonist ivuxolimab. These receptors came from an adult with an advanced solid tumor such as melanoma, head and neck, liver or kidney cancer.

The chain joins TRBV5-5 to TRBJ1-4, with D tentatively TRBD1 (5 bases). This CDR3 contains 13 residues. Trimming shortened V by 4 bases and J by 4 bases, and 8 bases separated the two germline ends. Looked up from germline, CDR1 is SGHKS and CDR2 is YYEKEE (reference sequence). The CDR3 reads CASSGGNNEKLFF. For the CDR3, the DNA is TGTGCCAGCAGCGGGGGTAATAATGAAAAACTGTTTTTT.

V and J are TRBV11-2 and TRBJ2-3; D gene uncertain. CDR1 is SGHAT, CDR2 FQNNGV, per germline. Trimming removed 0 bases from V and 4 bases from J, with 20 bases in between. This CDR3 contains 18 residues. In DNA form, the CDR3 reads TGTGCCAGCAGCTTAGAGGGGAAGCTTTCTTACTTCGCAGATACGCAGTATTTT. Translation gives CASSLEGKLSYFADTQYF. The whole variable domain, remainder taken from reference TRBV11-2 and TRBJ2-3, is EAGVAQSPRYKIIEKRQSVAFWCNPISGHATLYWYQQILGQGPKLLIQFQNNGVVDDSQLPKDRFSAERLKGVDSTLKIQPAKLEDSAVYLCASSLEGKLSYFADTQYFGPGTRLTVL.

The V gene is TRBV5-1, the J gene TRBJ2-1; 12 nucleotides line up with TRBD2. Germline CDR1 SGHRS, CDR2 YFSETQ. V trimming: 3 bases; J trimming: 10 bases; junction bases outside the gene matches: 11. The CDR3 has 16 residues. The DNA of the CDR3 is TGCGCCAGCAGCTCCGACGGACTAGCGGGATCGGGAGAGCAGTTCTTC. It encodes CASSSDGLAGSGEQFF.

The gene calls are TRBV28 and TRBJ1-6; D unclear. There are 16 residues in the CDR3. Deletions cut 6 bases from V and 7 bases from J, with 19 bases between. Germline V gene lookup returns CDR1 MDHEN and CDR2 SYDVKM. CDR3: CASSFGRTLTNSPLHF. Here the CDR3 DNA reads TGTGCCAGCAGCTTCGGGAGGACCCTTACAAATTCACCCCTCCACTTT.